The 20 T cell receptor beta chains presented below share a single source sample, sequenced in a study of vaccination and CD4 T cells after COVID-19. Treatment meaning: approximately 10-day PBMC culture with coronavirus spike peptide pools or control peptides (ViraFEST assay). Sequencing of cultured CD4+ T cell DNA used the Oncomine TCR Beta short-read assay. TCRdb recomputed calls from the PCR reads with MiXCR, one row per CDR3 protein. The sample has over 6,000 distinct CDR3 sequences; over 70% are singletons. No cognate antigen is known for these TCRs. The sequenced sample was CD4+ T cells from blood, cultured in vitro. The source of these receptors is a human donor who had recovered from COVID-19.

The rearrangement uses TRBV4-2 and TRBJ2-7; tentatively, D is TRBD2 (6 bases). Trimming removed 4 bases from V and 4 bases from J, with 8 bases in between. The CDR3 sequence is 12 residues long. CDR1 LGHNA and CDR2 YNFKEQ come from the germline V gene. The CDR3 loop reads CASSPGTYEQYF. In DNA, the CDR3 is TGTGCCAGCAGCCCGGGGACTTACGAGCAGTACTTC.

The gene calls are TRBV20-1 and TRBJ2-5; D possibly corresponds to TRBD2 (6 bases). Germline CDR1 reads DFQATT; CDR2 reads SNEGSKA (reference sequence). The CDR3 has 18 residues. V was clipped by 2 bases and J by 1 base, with 23 bases between them. The CDR3 protein is CSARPWGDRASVQETQYF. CDR3 bases: TGCAGTGCTAGACCCTGGGGGGATAGGGCTAGCGTCCAAGAGACCCAGTACTTC.

The chain recombines TRBV7-8 with TRBJ1-5; tentatively, D is TRBD1 (5 bases). CDR1 is SGHVS and CDR2 is FQNEAQ in the germline V gene. Trimming took 3 bases from V and 3 from J, leaving 9 bases between them. This CDR3 contains 14 residues. The CDR3 region is CASSFGAANQPQHF. In DNA form, the CDR3 reads TGTGCCAGCAGCTTTGGGGCGGCCAATCAGCCCCAGCATTTT.

This chain connects TRBV6-5 to TRBJ1-2; TRBD1 agrees at 10 bases. V lost 2 bases, J lost 0 bases, and 6 bases stayed unmatched. This CDR3 has 17 amino acids. Germline CDR1 is MNHEY and CDR2 is SVGAGI. CDR3 coding DNA: TGTGCCAGCAGTTACGGACAGGGGGTGAGGGCTAACTATGGCTACACCTTC. Its protein product is CASSYGQGVRANYGYTF.

The genes are TRBV7-9 and TRBJ1-2; no firm D call. Trimming took 8 bases from V and 4 from J, leaving 14 bases between them. This CDR3 is 13 amino acids long. Germline V gives CDR1 SEHNR, CDR2 FQNEAQ (reference sequence). This CDR3 is CASVRPSSYGYTF. In DNA, the CDR3 is TGTGCCAGCGTCCGACCAAGCAGCTATGGCTACACCTTC.

V usage is TRBV11-3 and J usage is TRBJ2-7; tentative D call: TRBD1 (5 bases). The length of the CDR3 is 16 residues. Between the trimmed V and J ends, which lost 4 bases and 5 bases, there was a span of 21 bases. Germline V gives CDR1 SGHNT, CDR2 YENEEA. The CDR3 protein is CASSSDRSRDMDEQYF. The DNA for the CDR3 is TGTGCCAGCAGCTCCGACAGATCTAGGGATATGGACGAGCAGTACTTC.

The J gene is TRBJ1-2, the V gene TRBV12-3 or TRBV12-4, with D maybe TRBD1 (5 bases). V was cut by 5 bases and J by 6 bases, with 16 bases left in between. The CDR3 runs 14 residues. The CDR3 nucleotides are TGTGCCAGCAGTACCCCCGGGGACCTAGATGGCTACACCTTC. Translating gives CASSTPGDLDGYTF.

The V and J genes are TRBV27 and TRBJ2-5, with D perhaps matching TRBD1 (6 bases). The CDR3 is 15 residues long. Germline assignment: CDR1 MNHEY and CDR2 SMNVEV (reference sequence). Deletions cut 8 bases from V and 5 bases from J, with 21 bases between. In DNA, the CDR3 is TGTGCCAGCCAAGTCACACAGGGCCGCCCGGAGACCCAGTACTTC. It yields the protein CASQVTQGRPETQYF.

The rearrangement joins TRBV7-9 to TRBJ2-2; no clear D gene. The germline V gene encodes CDR1 SEHNR and CDR2 FQNEAQ (reference sequence). The CDR3 sequence is 15 residues long. V gave up 6 bases and J gave up 0 bases, with 11 bases separating them. The CDR3 reads CASRRTAANTGELFF. In DNA, the CDR3 is TGTGCCAGCAGGCGAACGGCAGCGAACACCGGGGAGCTGTTTTTT.

This chain links TRBV7-2 with TRBJ1-2; unclear D gene. CDR1 SGHTA and CDR2 FQGNSA come from the germline V gene. The CDR3 runs to 15 residues. V lost 5 bases, J lost 0 bases, and 13 bases lay in between. The CDR3 reads CASSPVSQTNYGYTF. CDR3 DNA: TGTGCCAGCAGCCCAGTCAGCCAAACTAACTATGGCTACACCTTC.

J is TRBJ1-1 and V is TRBV19; 9 bases align to TRBD1. Germline-derived CDR1 and CDR2 are LNHDA and SQIVND (reference sequence). Trimming cost V 6 bases and J 0 bases; bases outside gene matches: 11. This CDR3 has 17 residues. The CDR3 is CASSKIGQGSMNTEAFF. CDR3 sequence (DNA): TGTGCCAGTAGCAAGATAGGACAGGGGTCCATGAACACTGAAGCTTTCTTT.

The chain uses TRBV6-5 and TRBJ2-7; a weak D match, TRBD1 (5 bases). Deletions cut 0 bases from V and 2 bases from J, with 8 bases between. This CDR3 has 14 amino acids. Germline CDR1 and CDR2: MNHEY and SVGAGI. The CDR3 loop reads CASSYSQGTYEQYF. CDR3 DNA: TGTGCCAGCAGTTACTCGCAGGGAACCTACGAGCAGTACTTC.

This chain uses TRBV27 with TRBJ1-2, with 9 positions matching TRBD1. Germline V lookup: CDR1 MNHEY, CDR2 SMNVEV (reference sequence). CDR3 size: 13 residues. With V trimmed by 6 bases and J by 4 bases, 3 bases remained unmatched. For the CDR3, the DNA is TGTGCCAGCAGGGTGACAGGGGGCTATGGCTACACCTTC. It codes for CASRVTGGYGYTF.

The rearrangement uses TRBV7-7 and TRBJ1-2, with D possibly being TRBD1 (5 bases). Trimming shortened V by 1 base and J by 5 bases, and 14 bases separated the two germline ends. This CDR3 has 15 residues. CDR1 is SSHAT and CDR2 is FNYEAQ in the germline V gene (reference sequence). The CDR3 nucleotides read TGTGCCAGCAGCTTAGGTTGGGCAGGGAATTATGGCTACACCTTC. Translated: CASSLGWAGNYGYTF.

V usage is TRBV20-1 and J usage is TRBJ1-5; TRBD1 is a possible D gene (6 bases). V was cut by 3 bases and J by 4 bases, with 16 bases left in between. The CDR3 is 15 amino acids. Germline V CDR1 and CDR2: DFQATT, SNEGSKA (reference sequence). The CDR3 DNA reads as TGCAGTGCTAGGGATATAACAGGGCCTAATCAGCCCCAGCATTTT. This encodes CSARDITGPNQPQHF.

The count of this clonotype is one. The chain uses TRBV6-5 and TRBJ2-2; D is perhaps TRBD1 (5 bases). Trimming pared 0 bases from V and 4 bases from J, leaving 15 bases between. CDR3 length: 17 amino acids. Germline CDR1 MNHEY, CDR2 SVGAGI. The CDR3 DNA is TGTGCCAGCAGTTACTCGGGGCAGGTCCTGTCCACCGGGGAGCTGTTTTTT. This codes for CASSYSGQVLSTGELFF.

The rearrangement links TRBV25-1 to TRBJ2-1, with a possible D match to TRBD2 (6 bases). The germline V gene encodes CDR1 MGHDK and CDR2 SYGVNS. Trimming shortened V by 2 bases and J by 7 bases, and 15 bases separated the two germline ends. This CDR3 is 15 amino acids long. The CDR3 DNA sequence: TGTGCCAGCAGTGAAACCGCGGGGTTGGAAAATGAGCAGTTCTTC. It encodes CASSETAGLENEQFF.

About this clonotype itself: The junction departs from the called germline gene at one end, perhaps through a read error. The J gene is TRBJ1-3, the V gene TRBV7-9; perhaps TRBD1 as D (5 bases). CDR3 length: 15 amino acids. The germline CDR1 and CDR2 sequences are SEHNR and FQNEAQ (reference sequence). The CDR3: CASSLAGGSGNTIYF. The CDR3 DNA reads as TGTGCCAGCAGCCTAGCGGGGGGCTCTGGAAACACCATATATTTT.

This chain joins TRBV20-1 and TRBJ1-2; 9 bases fit TRBD1. This CDR3 contains 12 residues. Trimming took 6 bases from V and 4 from J; bases not matched to a gene: 3. In germline, CDR1 is DFQATT, CDR2 SNEGSKA (reference sequence). The CDR3 bases are TGCAGTGCCACGGACAGGGGCTATGGCTACACCTTC. Protein: CSATDRGYGYTF.

In the case of this clonotype: The junction differs from germline at one of its ends, possibly a read error. The chain employs TRBV12-3 or TRBV12-4 and TRBJ2-2, with 10 positions matching TRBD2. The length of the CDR3 is 16 residues. CDR3 region: CASSIAGGLNTGELFF. The CDR3 bases are TGTGCCAGCAGTATAGCGGGGGGCCTGAACACCGGGGAGCTGTTTTTT.